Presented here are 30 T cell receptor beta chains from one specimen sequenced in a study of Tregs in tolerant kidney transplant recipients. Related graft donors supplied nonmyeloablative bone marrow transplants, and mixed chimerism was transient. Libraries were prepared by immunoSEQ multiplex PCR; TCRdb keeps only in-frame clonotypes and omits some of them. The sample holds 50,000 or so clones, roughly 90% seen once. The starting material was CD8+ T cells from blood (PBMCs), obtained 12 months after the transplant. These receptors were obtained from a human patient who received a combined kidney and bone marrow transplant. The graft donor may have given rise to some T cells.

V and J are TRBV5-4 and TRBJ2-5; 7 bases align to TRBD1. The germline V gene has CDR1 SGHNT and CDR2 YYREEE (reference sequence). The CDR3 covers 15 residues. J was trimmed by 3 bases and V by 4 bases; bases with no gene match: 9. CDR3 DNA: TGTGCCAGCAGCACCGACAGGGTTCCCGAAGAGACCCAGTACTTC. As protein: CASSTDRVPEETQYF.

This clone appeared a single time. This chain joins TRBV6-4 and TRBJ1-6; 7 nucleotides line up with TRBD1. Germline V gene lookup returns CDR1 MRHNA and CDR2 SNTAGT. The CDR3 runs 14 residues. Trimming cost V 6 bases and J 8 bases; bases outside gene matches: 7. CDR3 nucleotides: TGTGCCAGCAGCTCCACAGGGGACGATTCACCCCTCCACTTT. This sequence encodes CASSSTGDDSPLHF.

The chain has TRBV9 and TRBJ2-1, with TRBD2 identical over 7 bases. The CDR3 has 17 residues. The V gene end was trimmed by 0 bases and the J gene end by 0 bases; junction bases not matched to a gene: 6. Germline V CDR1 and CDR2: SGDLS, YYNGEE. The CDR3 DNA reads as TGTGCCAGCAGCGTAGAGGAAGCGGGGAGCTCCTACAATGAGCAGTTCTTC. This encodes CASSVEEAGSSYNEQFF.

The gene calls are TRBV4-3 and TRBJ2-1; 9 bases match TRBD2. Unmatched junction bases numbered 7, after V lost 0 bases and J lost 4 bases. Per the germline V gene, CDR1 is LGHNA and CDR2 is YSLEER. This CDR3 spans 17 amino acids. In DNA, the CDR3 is TGCGCCAGCAGCCAAGATCTGTGGCTAGCGGGATACAATGAGCAGTTCTTC. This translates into CASSQDLWLAGYNEQFF.

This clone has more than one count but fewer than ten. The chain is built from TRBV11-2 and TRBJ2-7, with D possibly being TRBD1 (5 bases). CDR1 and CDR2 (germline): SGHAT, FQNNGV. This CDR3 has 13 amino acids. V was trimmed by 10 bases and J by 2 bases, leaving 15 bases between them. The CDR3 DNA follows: TGTGCCACCAATCCAGGGTTGACCTACGAGCAGTACTTC. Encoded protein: CATNPGLTYEQYF.

Here the CDR3 DNA reads TGTGCCAGCAGCTTAGGGTTCGGTTGGGGACAGGGGACAGACGAGCAGTACTTC. It is translated as CASSLGFGWGQGTDEQYF. The V call is TRBV7-9, the J call TRBJ2-7, with TRBD1 identical over 10 bases. The CDR3 spans 18 residues. CDR1 is SEHNR and CDR2 is FQNEAQ in the germline V gene (reference sequence). V lost 1 base to trimming and J lost 5 bases; unmatched junction nucleotides: 14.

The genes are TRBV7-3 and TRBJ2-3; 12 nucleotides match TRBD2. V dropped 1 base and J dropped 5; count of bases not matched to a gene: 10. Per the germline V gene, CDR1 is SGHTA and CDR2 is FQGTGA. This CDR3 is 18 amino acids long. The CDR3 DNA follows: TGTGCCAGCAGCTTAAGTGGAGGACTAGCGGGGTTGTTAGATACGCAGTATTTT. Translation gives CASSLSGGLAGLLDTQYF.

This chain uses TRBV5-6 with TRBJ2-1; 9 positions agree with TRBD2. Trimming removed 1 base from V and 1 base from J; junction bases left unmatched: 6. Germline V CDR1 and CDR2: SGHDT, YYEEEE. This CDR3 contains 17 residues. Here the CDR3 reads CASSLRLAGSSYNEQFF. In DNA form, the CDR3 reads TGTGCCAGCAGCTTGAGGCTAGCGGGGAGTTCCTACAATGAGCAGTTCTTC.

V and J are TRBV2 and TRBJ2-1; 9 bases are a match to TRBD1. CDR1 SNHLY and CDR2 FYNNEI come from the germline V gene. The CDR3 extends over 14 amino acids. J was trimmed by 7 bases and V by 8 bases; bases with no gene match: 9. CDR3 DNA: TGTGCCAGCCTATTGGGACAGGGAATGAATGAGCAGTTCTTC. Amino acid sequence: CASLLGQGMNEQFF.

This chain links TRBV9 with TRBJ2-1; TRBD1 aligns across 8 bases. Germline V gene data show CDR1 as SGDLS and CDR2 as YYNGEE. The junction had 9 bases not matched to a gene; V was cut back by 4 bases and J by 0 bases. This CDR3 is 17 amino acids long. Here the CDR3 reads CASSPRPGQVSYNEQFF. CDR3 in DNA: TGTGCCAGCAGCCCCCGCCCGGGACAGGTCTCCTACAATGAGCAGTTCTTC.

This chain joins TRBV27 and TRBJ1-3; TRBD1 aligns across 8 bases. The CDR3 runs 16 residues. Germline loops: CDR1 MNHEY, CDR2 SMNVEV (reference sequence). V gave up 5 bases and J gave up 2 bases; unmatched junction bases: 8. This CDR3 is CASSPLDREAGNTIYF. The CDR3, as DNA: TGTGCCAGCAGTCCCCTGGACAGGGAGGCTGGAAACACCATATATTTT.

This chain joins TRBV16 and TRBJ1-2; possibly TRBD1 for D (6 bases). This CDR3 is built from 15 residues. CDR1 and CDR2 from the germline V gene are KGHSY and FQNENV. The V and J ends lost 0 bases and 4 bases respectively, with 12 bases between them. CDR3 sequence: CASSQSSTGTYGYTF. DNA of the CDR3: TGTGCCAGCAGCCAATCGTCGACAGGCACCTATGGCTACACCTTC.

The CDR3 protein is CASSPVRLGGFSTDTQYF. The CDR3 DNA is TGTGCCAGCAGCCCAGTCAGACTGGGGGGGTTTTCCACAGATACGCAGTATTTT. The chain has TRBV5-4 and TRBJ2-3; 7 bases align to TRBD2. CDR1 is SGHNT and CDR2 is YYREEE in the germline V gene (reference sequence). After removal of 4 bases from V and 2 bases from J, the junction contained 16 bases not matched to a gene. This CDR3 has 18 residues. The entire variable domain, with the rest obtained from reference TRBV5-4 and TRBJ2-3, is as follows: ETGVTQSPTHLIKTRGQQVTLRCSSQSGHNTVSWYQQALGQGPQFIFQYYREEENGRGNFPPRFSGLQFPNYSSELNVNALELDDSALYLCASSPVRLGGFSTDTQYFGPGTRLTVL.

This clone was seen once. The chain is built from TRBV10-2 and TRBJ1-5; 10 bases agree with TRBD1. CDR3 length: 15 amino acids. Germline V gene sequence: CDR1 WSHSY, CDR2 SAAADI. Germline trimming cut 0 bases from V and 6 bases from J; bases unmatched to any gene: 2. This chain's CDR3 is CASSESGQGSQPQHF. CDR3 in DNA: TGCGCCAGCAGTGAGTCGGGACAGGGGAGTCAGCCCCAGCATTTT.

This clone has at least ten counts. In DNA form, the CDR3 reads TGCGCCAGCAGCCCCGGTCCCGGGGTTGGCCCCTACGAGCAGTACTTC. As protein: CASSPGPGVGPYEQYF. The V and J genes are TRBV4-1 and TRBJ2-7; TRBD2 might be the D (5 bases). This CDR3 has 16 amino acids. Per germline, CDR1 MGHRA and CDR2 YSYEKL. Trimming stripped 4 bases from V and 2 bases from J, with 18 bases between.

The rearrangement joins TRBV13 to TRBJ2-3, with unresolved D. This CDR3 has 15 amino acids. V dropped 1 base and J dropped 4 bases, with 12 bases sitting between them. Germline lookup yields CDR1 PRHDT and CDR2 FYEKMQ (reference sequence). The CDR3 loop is CASSLVEFTSDTQYF. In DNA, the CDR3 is TGTGCCAGCAGCTTAGTGGAGTTTACGTCAGATACGCAGTATTTT.

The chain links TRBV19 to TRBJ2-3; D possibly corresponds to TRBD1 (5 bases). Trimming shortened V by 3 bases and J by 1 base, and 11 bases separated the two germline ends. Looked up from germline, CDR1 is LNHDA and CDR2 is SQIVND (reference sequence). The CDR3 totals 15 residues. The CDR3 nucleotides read TGTGCCAGTAGTATGACAGAGTATCGCACAGATACGCAGTATTTT. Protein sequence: CASSMTEYRTDTQYF.

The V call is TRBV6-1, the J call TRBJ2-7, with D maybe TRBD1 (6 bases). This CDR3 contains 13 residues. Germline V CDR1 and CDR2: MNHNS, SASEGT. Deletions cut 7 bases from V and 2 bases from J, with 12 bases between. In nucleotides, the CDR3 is TGTGCCAGCATTAGGGACACCACCTACGAGCAGTACTTC. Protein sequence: CASIRDTTYEQYF.

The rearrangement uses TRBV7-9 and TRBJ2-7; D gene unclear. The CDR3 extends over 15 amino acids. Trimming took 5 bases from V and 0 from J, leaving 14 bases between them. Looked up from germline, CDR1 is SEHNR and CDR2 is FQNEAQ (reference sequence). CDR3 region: CASSPVEIPSYEQYF. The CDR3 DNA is TGTGCCAGCAGCCCGGTCGAGATCCCCTCCTACGAGCAGTACTTC.

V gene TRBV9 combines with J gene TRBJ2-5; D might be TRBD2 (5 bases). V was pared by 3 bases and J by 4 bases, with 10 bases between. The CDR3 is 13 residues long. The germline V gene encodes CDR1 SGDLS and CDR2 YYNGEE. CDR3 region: CASSAGVPETQYF. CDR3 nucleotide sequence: TGTGCCAGCAGCGCCGGGGTACCAGAGACCCAGTACTTC.

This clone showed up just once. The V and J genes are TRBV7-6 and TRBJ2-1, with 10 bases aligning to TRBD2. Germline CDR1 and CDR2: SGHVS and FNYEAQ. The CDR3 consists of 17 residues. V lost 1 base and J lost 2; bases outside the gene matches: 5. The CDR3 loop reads CASSLVSLAGPYNEQFF. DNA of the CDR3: TGTGCCAGCAGCTTAGTTTCACTAGCGGGGCCCTACAATGAGCAGTTCTTC.

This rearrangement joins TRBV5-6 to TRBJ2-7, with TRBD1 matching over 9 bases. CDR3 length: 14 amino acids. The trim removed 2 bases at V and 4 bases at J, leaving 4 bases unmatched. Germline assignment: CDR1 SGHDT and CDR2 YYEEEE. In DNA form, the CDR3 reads TGTGCCAGCAGCTTTGGGACAGGGACGTACGAGCAGTACTTC. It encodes CASSFGTGTYEQYF.

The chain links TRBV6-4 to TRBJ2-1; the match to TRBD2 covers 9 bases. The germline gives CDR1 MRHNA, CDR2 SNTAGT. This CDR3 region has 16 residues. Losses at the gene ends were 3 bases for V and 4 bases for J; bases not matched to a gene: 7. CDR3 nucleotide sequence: TGTGCCAGCAGTGAGGAGGGACTAGCACCGTACAATGAGCAGTTCTTC. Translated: CASSEEGLAPYNEQFF.

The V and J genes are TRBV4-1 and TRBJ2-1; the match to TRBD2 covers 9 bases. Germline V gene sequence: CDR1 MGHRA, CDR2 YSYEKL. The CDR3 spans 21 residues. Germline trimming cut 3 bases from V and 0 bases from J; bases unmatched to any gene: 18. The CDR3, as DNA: TGCGCCAGCAGCCATCCCTCGTTGCTAGCGGGATCCCAGAGCTCCTACAATGAGCAGTTCTTC. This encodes CASSHPSLLAGSQSSYNEQFF.

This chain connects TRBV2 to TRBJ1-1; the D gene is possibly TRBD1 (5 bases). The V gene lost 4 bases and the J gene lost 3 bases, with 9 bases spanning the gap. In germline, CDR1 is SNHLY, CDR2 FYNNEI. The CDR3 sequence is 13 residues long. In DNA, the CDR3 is TGTGCCAGCAGTGTACAGGTTGACACTGAAGCTTTCTTT. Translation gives CASSVQVDTEAFF.

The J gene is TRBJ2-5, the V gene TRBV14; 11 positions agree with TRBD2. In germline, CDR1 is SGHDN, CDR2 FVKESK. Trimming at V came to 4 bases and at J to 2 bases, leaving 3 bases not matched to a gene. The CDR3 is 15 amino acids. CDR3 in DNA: TGTGCCAGCAGCCCACTAGCGGGGGTTCAAGAGACCCAGTACTTC. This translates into CASSPLAGVQETQYF.

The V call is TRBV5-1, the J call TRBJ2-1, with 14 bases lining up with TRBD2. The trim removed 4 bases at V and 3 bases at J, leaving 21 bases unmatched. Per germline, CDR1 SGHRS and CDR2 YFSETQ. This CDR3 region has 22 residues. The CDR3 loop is CASSPPLGFGLAGGKGYNEQFF. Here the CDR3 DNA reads TGCGCCAGCAGCCCCCCTCTAGGATTTGGACTAGCGGGAGGTAAAGGCTACAATGAGCAGTTCTTC.

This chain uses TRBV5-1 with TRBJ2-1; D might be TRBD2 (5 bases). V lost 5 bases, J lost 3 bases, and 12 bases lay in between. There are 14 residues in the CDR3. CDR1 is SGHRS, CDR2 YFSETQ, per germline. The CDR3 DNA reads TGCGCCAGCAGTCCTAGCTCCAACTACAATGAGCAGTTCTTC. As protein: CASSPSSNYNEQFF. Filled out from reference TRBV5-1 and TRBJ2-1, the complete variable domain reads KAGVTQTPRYLIKTRGQQVTLSCSPISGHRSVSWYQQTPGQGLQFLFEYFSETQRNKGNFPGRFSGRQFSNSRSEMNVSTLELGDSALYLCASSPSSNYNEQFFGPGTRLTVL.

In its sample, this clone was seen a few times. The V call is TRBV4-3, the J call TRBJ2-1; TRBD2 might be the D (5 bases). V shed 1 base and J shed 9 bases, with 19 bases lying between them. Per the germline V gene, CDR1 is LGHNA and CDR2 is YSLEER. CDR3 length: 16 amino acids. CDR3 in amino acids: CASSQVMWAEGLEQFF. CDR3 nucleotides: TGCGCCAGCAGCCAAGTTATGTGGGCGGAAGGACTTGAGCAGTTCTTC.

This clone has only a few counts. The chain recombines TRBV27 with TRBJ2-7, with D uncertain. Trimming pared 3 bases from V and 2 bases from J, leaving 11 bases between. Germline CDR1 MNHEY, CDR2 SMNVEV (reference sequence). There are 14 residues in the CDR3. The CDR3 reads CASSFGLRAYEQYF. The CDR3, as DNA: TGTGCCAGCAGTTTCGGTCTCCGGGCCTACGAGCAGTACTTC.